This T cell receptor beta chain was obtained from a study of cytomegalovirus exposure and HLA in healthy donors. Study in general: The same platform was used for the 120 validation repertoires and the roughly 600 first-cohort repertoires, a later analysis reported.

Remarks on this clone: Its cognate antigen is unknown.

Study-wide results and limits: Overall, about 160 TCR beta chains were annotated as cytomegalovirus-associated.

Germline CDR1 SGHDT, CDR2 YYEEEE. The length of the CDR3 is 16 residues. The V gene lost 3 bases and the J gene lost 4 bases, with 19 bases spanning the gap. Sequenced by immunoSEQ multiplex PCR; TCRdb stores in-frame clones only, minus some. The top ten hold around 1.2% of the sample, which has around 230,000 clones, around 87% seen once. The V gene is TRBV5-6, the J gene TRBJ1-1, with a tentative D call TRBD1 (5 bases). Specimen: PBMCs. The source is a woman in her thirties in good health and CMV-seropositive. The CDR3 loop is CASSSHVVGVVTEAFF. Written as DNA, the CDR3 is TGTGCCAGCAGCTCTCACGTGGTAGGGGTAGTCACTGAAGCTTTCTTT.